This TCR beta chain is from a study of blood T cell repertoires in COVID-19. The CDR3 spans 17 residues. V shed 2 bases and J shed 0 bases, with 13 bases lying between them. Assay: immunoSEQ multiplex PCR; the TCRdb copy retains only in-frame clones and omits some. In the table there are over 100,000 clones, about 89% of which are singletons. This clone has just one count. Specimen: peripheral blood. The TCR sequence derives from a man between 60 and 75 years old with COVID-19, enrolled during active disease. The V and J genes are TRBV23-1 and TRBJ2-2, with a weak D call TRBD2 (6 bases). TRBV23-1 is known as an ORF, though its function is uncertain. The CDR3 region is CASSQPGTPPNTGELFF. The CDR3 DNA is TGCGCCAGCAGTCAACCCGGGACTCCACCGAACACCGGGGAGCTGTTTTTT.